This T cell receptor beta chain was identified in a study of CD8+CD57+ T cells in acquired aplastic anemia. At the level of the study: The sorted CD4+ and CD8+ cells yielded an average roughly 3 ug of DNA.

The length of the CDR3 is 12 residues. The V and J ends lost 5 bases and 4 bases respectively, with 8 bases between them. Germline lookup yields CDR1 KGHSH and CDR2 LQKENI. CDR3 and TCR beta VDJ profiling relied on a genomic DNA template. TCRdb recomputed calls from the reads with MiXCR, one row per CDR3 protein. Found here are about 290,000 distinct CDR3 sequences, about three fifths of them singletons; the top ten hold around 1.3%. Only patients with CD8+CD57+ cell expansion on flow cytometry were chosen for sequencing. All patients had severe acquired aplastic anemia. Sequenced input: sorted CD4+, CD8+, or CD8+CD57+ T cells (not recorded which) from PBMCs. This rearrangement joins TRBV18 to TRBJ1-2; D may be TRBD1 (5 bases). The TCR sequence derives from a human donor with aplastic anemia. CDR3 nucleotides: TGTGCCAGCTCAGCCAGGGCCTATGGCTACACCTTC. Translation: CASSARAYGYTF. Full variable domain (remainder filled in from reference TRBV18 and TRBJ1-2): NAGVMQNPRHLVRRRGQEARLRCSPMKGHSHVYWYRQLPEEGLKFMVYLQKENIIDESGMPKERFSAEFPKEGPSILRIQQVVRGDSAAYFCASSARAYGYTFGSGTRLTVV.